The following is a T cell receptor (beta chain) sequence with its context. Its antigen is unknown. These data come from a study of cytomegalovirus exposure and HLA in healthy donors. Findings of the study overall: Reportedly, cytomegalovirus status was diagnosed with high sensitivity and specificity. Within the 130 or so validation repertoires, first-cohort TCR clusters tended to co-occur, according to a later analysis.

Germline V gene data show CDR1 as SGDLS and CDR2 as YYNGEE. Trimming cost V 0 bases and J 0 bases, with 4 bases left between them. CDR3 length: 13 amino acids. The method was immunoSEQ multiplex PCR; TCRdb's version includes in-frame clones alone and lacks a portion of them. The top ten hold around 13% of the sample, which has approximately 230,000 clones, over 75% seen once. The chain couples TRBV9 to TRBJ2-7; D is undetermined. This TCR derives from a man younger than 35 in good health and CMV-seropositive. Sequencing was performed on PBMCs. CDR3 amino acids: CASSVGSSYEQYF. CDR3 sequence (DNA): TGTGCCAGCAGCGTAGGCAGCTCCTACGAGCAGTACTTC.